The entry below describes one TCR beta chain. Its cognate antigen is unknown. The source of the sample is a study of T cells in tuberculosis. Study-level points and caveats: Smaller alpha distances in active tuberculosis partly reflected shorter CDR3-alpha lengths.

Repertoires were generated with immunoSEQ multiplex PCR, while TCRdb's copy carries only in-frame clones and drops some. The table has around 25,000 clones, more than 80% seen once. Each donor contributed roughly 100,000 T cells on average, unsorted. Trimming took 4 bases from V and 8 from J; bases not matched to a gene: 13. CDR3 length: 15 amino acids. Looked up from germline, CDR1 is SGHRS and CDR2 is YFSETQ. This rearrangement joins TRBV5-1 to TRBJ1-2; 8 bases line up with TRBD1. The specimen sequenced was PBMCs. This sequence originates from a donor aged 10-30 years with latent tuberculosis or without tuberculosis infection. Some clones in this sample may be carry-over from other donors' samples. CDR3 sequence: CASSRWTGSIEGYTF. The CDR3 nucleotides read TGCGCCAGCAGCCGTTGGACAGGGAGTATAGAGGGCTACACCTTC.